This T cell receptor beta chain was captured in a study of blood T cells in healthy people across ages. CDR3 length: 12 residues. CDR1 SQVTM and CDR2 ANQGSEA come from the germline V gene. V was clipped by 3 bases and J by 3 bases, with 7 bases between them. Then a second PCR, running about 7 to 11 cycles, was carried out with a sample-barcoded 5' primer and a J-beta primer mix. TCRdb independently ran MiXCR on the 5' RACE reads; one entry per CDR3 protein. This sample has approximately 320,000 distinct CDR3 sequences; roughly 26% occur once, and the top ten carry about 30%. Ten or more counts support this clonotype. Antigen unknown. The study's findings and limits: Long-lived and aged donors differed, with more naive CD4+ cells and higher diversity in the long-lived.

The sample taken for sequencing was blood. V is TRBV29-1 and J is TRBJ2-3, with D hard to call. The TCR comes from a woman in her seventies in good health. The CDR3 DNA reads as TGCAGCGTTGATCTCGGTACAGATACGCAGTATTTT. Translation gives CSVDLGTDTQYF.